The sequence of this T cell receptor (beta chain) was determined in a study of cytomegalovirus exposure and HLA in healthy donors (dated by TCRdb to 2016 to 2017). In terms of the full investigation: According to an earlier analysis of 587 of the donors, about 179 million T cells yielded 90 million to 130 million unique TCR beta sequences and around 280 Gb of sequence data. Approximately 300 gigabases of sequencing data and around 88 million unique TCR sequences made up an early release that covered about 640 HLA-typed donors. Of the 300 to 500 genotyped donors, 80% to 90% were placed in the genetic ancestry cluster associated with self-reported Caucasian donors. The study was designed to test whether signatures of past pathogen exposure could be identified by cataloging public T cell receptors. The study profiled the T cell repertoires of about 720 subjects by immunosequencing and related them to cytomegalovirus serostatus. Besides the first cohort of roughly 640 subjects, a separate validation cohort made up of roughly 120 different subjects was used. The study combined high-throughput TCR immunosequencing, statistical association of individual TCRs with disease status, and machine learning to predict cytomegalovirus infection status. A later analysis re-analyzed previously published TCR beta repertoires from 660 or so donors and added high-resolution HLA genotyping to study TCR occurrence patterns. Rather than using new phenotypic data, the later analysis identified candidate immune exposures from TCR beta sequences and from how often those sequences occurred across donors. An earlier analysis of 587 of the donors applied high-throughput TCR beta sequencing to assess whether each TCR beta V gene segment acted as functional or pseudogenic. Donor age, sex, ethnicity and CMV serostatus were collected together with the repertoire data. A later genetic analysis used genome-wide SNP genotypes for about 55% of the 666 donors, treating that subset as a discovery cohort. All discovery cohort repertoires had been generated on a single sequencing platform. Both class I and class II loci were covered by HLA typing, at four-digit resolution. Typing coverage differed by locus: A, B, C, DRB1 and DQB1 were typed in roughly 629-630 donors, DQA1 in 500 to 550, DPA1 in some 600, and DPB1 in around 490. Four or five DR-DQ haplotypes were treated as single units for association and clustering because of strong linkage in the cohort. Among about 400 genotyped donors of the cohort, an average of roughly 230,000 unique TCR beta nucleotide sequences was sequenced per donor, of which roughly 17% were non-productive.

The cohort was made up of approximately 700 healthy bone marrow donors. Cohort members were all nominally healthy when sampled, although unrecorded immune exposures were likely present. The donor was CMV seropositive and belonged to the group of about 290 seropositive cohort members. Every donor gave a peripheral blood sample, and the peripheral blood mononuclear cells from that sample were used for TCR beta sequencing. The Qiagen DNeasy Blood Extraction Kit was used to extract genomic DNA from the blood cell samples. In the germline V gene, CDR1 corresponds to SGHDT and CDR2 to YYEEEE. Unmatched junction bases come to 5, with V trimmed by 1 base and J by 1 base. The CDR3 covers 16 residues, taking in both the cysteine and the phenylalanine. Only the CDR3 DNA is retained, 48 bases long and in frame from the first base. This clone turned up a few times. What antigen it recognizes has not been identified. No much larger clone exists at a distance of one base, and base qualities are not known.

What the work shows at the level of the full study, not this receptor alone: A later genetic analysis associated a missense DCLRE1C variant with V-gene and J-gene trimming of TCR beta chains, and an independent cohort replicated the association. While some public TCRs were present in many individuals, most TCR sequences turned up only very rarely across donors. Because counts were too low, roughly 17 rarely observed V segments, including chromosome 9 orphons, were left out of the earlier analysis of approximately 580 of the donors. In vitro tests confirmed that a few of the cytomegalovirus-associated TCR beta chains recognize cytomegalovirus antigens. A total of fewer than 200 TCR beta chains were listed by the study as associated with cytomegalovirus. Assigning TCR associations to individual alleles was difficult when HLA alleles, especially DR and DQ, strongly co-occurred. HLA typing was unavailable for some donors at each locus, so association tests used only the typed subset. Correlated functional status among segregating V segments might be attributable to linkage disequilibrium, but an unknown experimental factor could not be ruled out. Compared with equally common non-associated chains, HLA-associated TCR beta chains in a later analysis were more clonally expanded and had lower generation probabilities. At a false discovery rate of 0.05, a later analysis linked 16,951 TCR beta sequences to specific HLA alleles. According to the authors, the approach could potentially be generalized to other disease states and immunological phenotypes. In a later analysis, TCR association rates were found to vary across HLA loci, with the most associated TCRs seen for DRB1 alleles and the fewest for HLA-C alleles. A further reported finding was that TCR beta sequences accurately predicted the HLA-A and HLA-B alleles for most subjects in the first cohort. A later genetic analysis reported fewer N-insertions in productive TCRs among donors in an Asian-associated ancestry cluster than the roughly 700-donor mean. Broadly in line with IMGT annotations, most TCR beta V segments showed up in productive rearrangements about 90% or about 30% of the time in an earlier analysis of 587 of the donors. Presence/absence analyses assumed roughly uniform sequencing depth across donors, an assumption that may not hold. The cohort was sequenced for TCR beta chains only, and without alpha or paired-chain data the features that could be detected were limited. Some IMGT-functional V segments, including TRBV6-2 and TRBV6-3, could not be distinguished by the 87-base-pair reads and were therefore excluded. In a later analysis, most CMV-associated TCR beta chains were found to appear HLA-restricted, with HLA associations seemingly driven largely by CMV exposure. CMV serostatus was the only immune exposure information available for the cohort. The classifier was reported to diagnose cytomegalovirus status with high specificity and sensitivity in both the original cohort and the validation cohort. A group of highly shared sequence variants was considered likely to be a technical artifact of the sequencing pipeline. Several of the top co-occurrence clusters appeared to be linked to parvovirus B19, influenza, CMV and Epstein-Barr virus, according to a later analysis.

The library relied on the immunoSEQ multiplex PCR assay. For the multiplex PCR, a mixture combining 60 forward primers for TCR Vbeta segments and 13 reverse primers for TCR Jbeta segments was used. The CDR3 region of rearranged TCR beta genes was amplified from genomic DNA with a multiplex PCR assay. Amplified TCR beta libraries were sequenced as 87-base-pair reads on the Illumina HiSeq System. Per the authors' processing: A later analysis tallied tens of millions of unique TCR beta chains across the 666 repertoires, and some 10 million of those chains were shared by two or more donors. Raw reads were error-corrected and collapsed into unique sequences by a nearest-neighbor algorithm in which closely related sequences were merged to remove PCR and sequencing errors. CDR3 sequences were aligned to IMGT reference sequences to assign V, D and J gene segments. Each retained sequence needed at least a six-nucleotide match to both a V gene segment and a J gene segment. A rearrangement was called productive if the CDR3 had no stop codons and remained in frame with V and J, and every other rearrangement was called non-productive. CDR3 was defined according to IMGT convention as the region running from the second conserved V-encoded cysteine to the conserved J-encoded phenylalanine. In an earlier analysis of around 570 of the donors, sequences lacking an unambiguous match to a single V gene segment were excluded. An earlier analysis of 500 to 700 of the donors classified V segments as functional when productive rearrangements were above 56.7% and as segregating when the standard deviation between donors was above 5%. A statistical classification framework was built for diagnosing cytomegalovirus status from the catalog of TCR beta chain sequences. In a later analysis, TCR nucleotide sequences were compared against IMGT/GENE-DB human TR gene sequences so that V and J genes could be assigned. The TCRdist pipeline was used in a later analysis to assign CDR3 sequences and most-parsimonious VDJ recombination scenarios. In a later analysis, every TCR beta chain was defined by the combination of its CDR3 amino acid sequence and its V-gene family, and reads without a unique V-gene family were dropped. As a way to deal with suspected cross-contamination and a sequencing artifact, a later analysis dropped 640 or so nucleotide sequences that were highly shared and had low generation probability. In a later analysis, a clonal expansion index was calculated for each public chain from normalized within-repertoire ranks of inferred template counts. Generation probabilities in a later analysis came from a VDJ recombination model fitted to out-of-frame rearrangements, and those results were checked against IGoR. Hypergeometric tests were used in a later analysis to score TCR-TCR, TCR-HLA and TCR-CMV co-occurrence, with a repertoire-size bias correction applied to the TCR pairs. In a later analysis, false discovery rates were estimated by permuting HLA or CMV assignments 20 times. A later analysis grouped co-occurring TCRs with DBSCAN, adding TCRdist sequence similarity when clustering within HLA-allele-positive subsets. Repertoires with fewer than 30,000 or more than 120,000 public chains, plus five repertoires with anomalous nucleotide sharing, were excluded from co-occurrence clustering. TCRdb carries this immuneACCESS record with in-frame sequences only. Its versions omit some clonotypes, under half of them owing to an unresolved V gene in the studies checked, with the rest unexplained. V and J calls and clone size are those listed in that table; D and trimming were worked out from the DNA. The sample table lists 150,000 to 200,000 clones, roughly 87% of them with a count of one. The ten largest make up about 3.8% of the sample.

The chain uses TRBV5-6 and TRBJ2-5, with 9 middle bases fitting TRBD1. What was sequenced was PBMCs. This receptor was identified in a man between 50 and 59 years old in good health and CMV-seropositive. CDR3 reads: CASSLPRDRVQETQYF. The DNA is as follows: TGTGCCAGCAGCTTGCCCCGGGACAGGGTCCAAGAGACCCAGTACTTC.